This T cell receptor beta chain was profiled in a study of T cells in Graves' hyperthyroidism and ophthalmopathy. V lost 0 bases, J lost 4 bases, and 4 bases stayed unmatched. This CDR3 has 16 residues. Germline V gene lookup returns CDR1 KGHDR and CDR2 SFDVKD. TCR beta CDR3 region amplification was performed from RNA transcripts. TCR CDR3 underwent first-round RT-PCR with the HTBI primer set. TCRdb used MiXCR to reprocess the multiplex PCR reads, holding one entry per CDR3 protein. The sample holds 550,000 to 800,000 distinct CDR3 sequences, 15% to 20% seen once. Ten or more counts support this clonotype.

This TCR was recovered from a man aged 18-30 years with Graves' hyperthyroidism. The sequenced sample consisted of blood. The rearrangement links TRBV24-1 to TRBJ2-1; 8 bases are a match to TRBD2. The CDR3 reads CATSDLTGGDYNEQFF. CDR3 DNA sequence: TGTGCCACCAGTGATTTGACGGGAGGGGATTACAATGAGCAGTTCTTC.